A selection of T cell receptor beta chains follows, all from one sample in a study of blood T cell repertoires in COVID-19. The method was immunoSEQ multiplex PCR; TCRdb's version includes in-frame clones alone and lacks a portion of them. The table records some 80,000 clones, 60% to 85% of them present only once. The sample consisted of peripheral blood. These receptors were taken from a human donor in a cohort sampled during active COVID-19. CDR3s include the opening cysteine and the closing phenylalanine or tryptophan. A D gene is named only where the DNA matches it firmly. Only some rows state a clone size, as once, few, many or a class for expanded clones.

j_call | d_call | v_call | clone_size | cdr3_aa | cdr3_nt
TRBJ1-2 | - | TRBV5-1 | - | CASNRGANRESGYTF | TGCGCCAGCAATCGGGGGGCAAACAGGGAGAGTGGCTACACCTTC
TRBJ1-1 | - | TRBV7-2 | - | CASSLDLVRNTEAFF | TGTGCCAGCAGCTTAGACTTGGTTAGGAACACTGAAGCTTTCTTT
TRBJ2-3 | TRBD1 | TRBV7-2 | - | CASSFSGDRDTQYF | TGTGCCAGCAGCTTTTCGGGGGACAGGGATACGCAGTATTTT
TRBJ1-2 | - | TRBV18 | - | CASSPQAGRGHSLRSIHGYTF | TGTGCCAGCTCACCTCAGGCGGGCCGTGGGCATTCACTCCGATCGATCCATGGCTACACCTTC
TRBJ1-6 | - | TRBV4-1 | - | CASSQDVLRGLYNSPLHF | TGCGCCAGCAGCCAAGATGTTCTTAGGGGTTTATATAATTCACCCCTCCACTTT
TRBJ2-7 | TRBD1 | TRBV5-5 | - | CASSLRQGADYEQYF | TGTGCCAGCAGCCTTCGACAGGGGGCTGACTACGAGCAGTACTTC
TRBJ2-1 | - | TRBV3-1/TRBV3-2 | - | CASSQDSREQFF | TGTGCCAGCAGCCAAGATAGTCGGGAGCAGTTCTTC
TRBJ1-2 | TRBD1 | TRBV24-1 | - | CATSGLGQGAGGYTF | TGTGCCACCTCAGGGCTGGGACAGGGGGCTGGAGGCTACACCTTC
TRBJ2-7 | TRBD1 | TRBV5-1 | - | CASSLMTGSYEQYF | TGCGCCAGCAGCTTGATGACAGGGTCCTACGAGCAGTACTTC
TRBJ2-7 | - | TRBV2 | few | CASTRLGANEQYF | TGTGCCAGCACTCGACTGGGGGCCAACGAGCAGTACTTC
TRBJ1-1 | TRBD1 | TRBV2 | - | CASRTGAEAFF | TGTGCCAGCAGGACAGGGGCCGAAGCTTTCTTT
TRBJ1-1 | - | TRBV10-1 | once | CASSHGRAKGTEAFF | TGCGCCAGCAGTCACGGGCGGGCTAAAGGGACTGAAGCTTTCTTT
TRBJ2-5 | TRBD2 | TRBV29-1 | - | CSGGRGAYETQYF | TGCAGCGGCGGGCGGGGGGCATACGAGACCCAGTACTTC
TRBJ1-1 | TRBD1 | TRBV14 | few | CASSHRDRAFGAFF | TGTGCCAGCAGCCACCGGGACAGGGCCTTTGGAGCTTTCTTT
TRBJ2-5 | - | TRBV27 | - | CASSFRPLETQYF | TGTGCCAGCAGTTTCAGGCCTTTGGAGACCCAGTACTTC
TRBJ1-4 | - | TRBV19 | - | CASSPAPTGTSREKLFF | TGTGCCAGTAGTCCGGCACCAACAGGAACTTCTAGAGAAAAACTGTTTTTT
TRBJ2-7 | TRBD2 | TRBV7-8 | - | CASSFLTSGVSYEQYF | TGTGCCAGCAGCTTTTTGACTAGCGGCGTATCCTACGAGCAGTACTTC
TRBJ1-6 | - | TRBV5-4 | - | CASSLDGRLTANSPLHF | TGTGCCAGCAGCTTGGATGGGCGCCTCACGGCTAATTCACCCCTCCACTTT
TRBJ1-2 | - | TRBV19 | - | CASTYRGGLNYGYTF | TGTGCCAGTACCTATCGTGGGGGACTTAACTATGGCTACACCTTC
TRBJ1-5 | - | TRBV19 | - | CASNEVRMQSNQPQHF | TGTGCCAGTAACGAAGTGAGGATGCAGAGCAATCAGCCCCAGCATTTT
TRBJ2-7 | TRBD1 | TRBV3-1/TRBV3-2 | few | CASSTGQGAAQYF | TGTGCCAGCAGCACGGGACAGGGGGCAGCGCAGTACTTC
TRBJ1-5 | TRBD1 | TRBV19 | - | CASSIGQGAYQPQHF | TGTGCCAGTAGTATAGGACAGGGGGCTTATCAGCCCCAGCATTTT
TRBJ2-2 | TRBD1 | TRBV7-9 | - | CASSLGEGARGTGELFF | TGTGCCAGCAGCTTAGGCGAGGGGGCGCGAGGCACCGGGGAGCTGTTTTTT